The clone carrying this T cell receptor beta chain has only one observation. The CDR3 ends on some other residue instead of the conserved phenylalanine or tryptophan, so this is likely a read error. These data come from a study of blood T cells in healthy people across ages. The CDR3 has 18 residues. Trimming removed 2 bases from V and 6 bases from J, with 23 bases in between. Germline lookup yields CDR1 MGHRA and CDR2 YSYEKL. The donors, all healthy, were Caucasians living in Russia, aged roughly 6 to 100. Using a J-beta primer mix together with a sample-barcoded 5' primer, a second PCR was run for about 6 to 12 cycles. Using its own MiXCR run on the 5' RACE reads, TCRdb lists one record per CDR3 protein. The sample lists fewer than 2,000,000 distinct CDR3 sequences, about 31% occurring once.

The chain couples TRBV4-1 to TRBJ2-1; the D gene could be TRBD1 or TRBD2 (5 bases each). Material for sequencing was blood. The sequence came from a young woman in good health. The CDR3 reads CASSQRDTLDGTLNEQFI. CDR3 DNA: TGCGCCAGCAGCCAAAGGGATACCTTAGACGGGACCCTCAATGAGCAGTTCATC.